Listed below are T cell receptor beta chains from one sample, sequenced in a study of cytomegalovirus exposure and HLA in healthy donors. TCRdb's table, derived via immunoSEQ multiplex PCR, lists solely in-frame clones and lacks some. The sample consists of under 150,000 clones, approximately 87% of them appearing once. The sequenced sample consisted of PBMCs. These receptors were obtained from a man aged 40-49 years in good health and CMV-seronegative. Both conserved end residues are part of each CDR3. The order of the fields is clone size, V gene, D gene, J gene, CDR3 protein, CDR3 DNA. D genes are given only for firm matches. Not all rows give a size; the values are once, few, many and, for expanded clones, a class.

>.|TRBV25-1|TRBD2|TRBJ2-1
CASSDSGAEGEQFF
TGTGCCAGCAGTGATAGCGGGGCGGAGGGTGAGCAGTTCTTC
>.|TRBV6-5|.|TRBJ2-7
CASSSPIKQGREQYF
TGTGCCAGCAGTTCCCCCATCAAACAGGGACGGGAGCAGTACTTC
>.|TRBV2|TRBD1|TRBJ2-7
CASSDDRGVSYEQYF
TGTGCCAGCAGCGATGACAGGGGGGTCTCCTACGAGCAGTACTTC
>.|TRBV5-5|TRBD2|TRBJ2-1
CASSFLAGGRNEQFF
TGTGCCAGCAGCTTCCTAGCGGGGGGGAGAAATGAGCAGTTCTTC
>.|TRBV13|.|TRBJ2-7
CASTRREQAFVGEQYF
TGTGCCAGCACCCGCCGGGAGCAGGCGTTTGTAGGCGAGCAGTACTTC
>.|TRBV7-3|TRBD1|TRBJ2-3
CASSFRGPLPEDTQYF
TGTGCCAGCAGCTTCAGGGGGCCCCTCCCGGAAGATACGCAGTATTTT
>.|TRBV2|TRBD1|TRBJ2-7
CASGGTDSYEQYF
TGTGCCAGCGGTGGGACAGACTCCTACGAGCAGTACTTC
>.|TRBV7-9|TRBD2|TRBJ2-1
CASSGTSGSYHEQFF
TGTGCCAGCAGCGGGACTAGCGGGAGTTACCATGAGCAGTTCTTC
>.|TRBV9|.|TRBJ1-5
CASSVDSGSNQPQHF
TGTGCCAGCAGCGTAGACAGTGGGAGCAATCAGCCCCAGCATTTT
>few|TRBV7-6|TRBD2|TRBJ2-1
CASSAILAGVNEQFF
TGTGCCAGCAGCGCGATCCTAGCGGGGGTAAATGAGCAGTTCTTC
>.|TRBV6-4|TRBD2|TRBJ2-1
CASSDLAGGRHEQFF
TGTGCCAGCAGTGACCTCGCGGGAGGTCGCCATGAGCAGTTCTTC
>.|TRBV5-5|.|TRBJ1-1
CASSLSYTEAFF
TGTGCCAGCAGCTTATCGTATACTGAAGCTTTCTTT
>few|TRBV4-1|TRBD1|TRBJ1-2
CASSHGTGFGYTF
TGCGCCAGCAGCCACGGGACAGGGTTCGGCTACACCTTC
>.|TRBV9|TRBD2|TRBJ2-3
CASSPGLAGDRIPDTQYF
TGTGCCAGCAGCCCCGGACTAGCGGGTGACCGAATCCCAGATACGCAGTATTTT
>.|TRBV5-1|.|TRBJ1-3
CASSLAGSSGNTIYF
TGCGCCAGCAGCTTGGCCGGTAGCTCTGGAAACACCATATATTTT
>.|TRBV6-1|.|TRBJ2-5
CASNQPGEETQYF
TGTGCCAGCAACCAGCCGGGGGAAGAGACCCAGTACTTC
>.|TRBV4-1|TRBD1|TRBJ2-1
CASRQPGTGANEQFF
TGCGCCAGCAGACAACCAGGGACAGGGGCCAATGAGCAGTTCTTC
>.|TRBV14|TRBD2|TRBJ2-2
CASSPWWVAGSTGELFF
TGTGCCAGCAGCCCCTGGTGGGTAGCGGGGAGCACCGGGGAGCTGTTTTTT
>few|TRBV20-1|.|TRBJ2-1
CSAELGDEQFF
TGCAGTGCGGAACTAGGAGATGAGCAGTTCTTC